The 20 T cell receptor beta chains below all came from one sample that was sequenced in a study of blood T cell repertoires in COVID-19. Using immunoSEQ multiplex PCR, the repertoire was profiled, and TCRdb retains in-frame clones only, with some absent. The sample has approximately 310,000 clones; about nine tenths are singletons. Sequenced input: PBMCs or T cells enriched from blood (not recorded which). The receptors were gathered from a man aged 60-69 years who had recovered from COVID-19.

The chain employs TRBV11-2 and TRBJ2-4; 9 bases fit TRBD1. After removal of 4 bases from V and 5 bases from J, the junction contained 9 bases not matched to a gene. CDR3 length: 16 amino acids. Per the germline V gene, CDR1 is SGHAT and CDR2 is FQNNGV. The CDR3, as DNA: TGTGCCAGCAGCTGGGGTGGGGGACAGGGACAAAACATTCAGTACTTC. This codes for CASSWGGGQGQNIQYF.

The gene calls are TRBV19 and TRBJ1-5; D gene uncertain. Germline values: CDR1 LNHDA, CDR2 SQIVND (reference sequence). The CDR3 loop spans 16 amino acids. Trimming left V 7 bases short and J 0 bases short, with 16 bases between. The CDR3 loop is CASNPLQPYSNQPQHF. The CDR3 DNA reads as TGTGCCAGTAACCCCTTACAACCGTATAGCAATCAGCCCCAGCATTTT.

This chain links TRBV7-3 with TRBJ1-1, with no clear D. Germline CDR1 and CDR2: SGHTA and FQGTGA. Trimming removed 6 bases from V and 1 base from J, with 12 bases in between. The CDR3 contains 14 residues. CDR3 sequence: CASRVTPENTEAFF. In nucleotides, the CDR3 is TGTGCCAGCAGAGTGACTCCGGAGAACACTGAAGCTTTCTTT.

V usage is TRBV27 and J usage is TRBJ2-1, with 11 bases identical to TRBD1. The V gene's germline CDR1 is MNHEY and CDR2 SMNVEV (reference sequence). After removal of 4 bases from V and 7 bases from J, the junction contained 9 bases not matched to a gene. The CDR3 loop spans 16 amino acids. The CDR3 DNA sequence: TGTGCCAGCAGTTCCCCCGGACAGGGGGCGCGGAATGAGCAGTTCTTC. Residues: CASSSPGQGARNEQFF.

The V gene is TRBV4-3, the J gene TRBJ1-5; no definite D call. The CDR3 is 15 amino acids. Germline V CDR1 and CDR2: LGHNA, YSLEER. V gave up 4 bases and J gave up 6 bases, with 16 bases separating them. This chain's CDR3 is CASSPRFTGSQPQHF. The CDR3 DNA is TGCGCCAGCAGCCCGCGTTTTACTGGGAGTCAGCCCCAGCATTTT.

This CDR3 is CASSYGTSDRQETQYF. Here the CDR3 DNA reads TGTGCCAGCAGTTACGGGACTAGCGACCGGCAAGAGACCCAGTACTTC. The chain joins TRBV6-2 or TRBV6-3 to TRBJ2-5; 10 bases align to TRBD2. The CDR3 spans 16 residues. CDR1 MNHEY and CDR2 SVGEGT come from the germline V gene. V shed 2 bases, J shed 2 bases, and the junction held 5 bases outside the gene matches.

This clone has only one observation. V is TRBV7-2 and J is TRBJ2-1, with 10 bases fitting TRBD2. CDR1 is SGHTA, CDR2 FQGNSA, per germline. J gave up 4 bases and V 5 bases, and 5 bases lay outside the gene matches. This CDR3 spans 15 amino acids. The chain's CDR3 is CASSPGLAAYNEQFF. Written as DNA, the CDR3 is TGTGCCAGCAGCCCCGGACTAGCGGCGTACAATGAGCAGTTCTTC.

The chain combines TRBV7-9 with TRBJ1-1; no clear D gene. The CDR3 loop spans 13 amino acids. The V gene's germline CDR1 is SEHNR and CDR2 FQNEAQ (reference sequence). V lost 0 bases and J 1 base, leaving 3 bases between the germline ends. The CDR3 is CASSLAKNTEAFF. The CDR3 nucleotides are TGTGCCAGCAGCTTAGCCAAGAACACTGAAGCTTTCTTT.

V and J are TRBV3-1 (or the pseudogene TRBV3-2) and TRBJ1-4; 10 nucleotides match TRBD1. Germline V CDR1 and CDR2: LGHDT, YNNKEL (reference sequence). The CDR3 runs to 18 residues. The V and J ends lost 1 base and 0 bases, in that order; junction bases with no gene match: 5. The CDR3 nucleotides are TGTGCCAGCAGCCAAGCGGGACAGGGGACTGCAACTAATGAAAAACTGTTTTTT. Its translation: CASSQAGQGTATNEKLFF.

V gene TRBV7-9 combines with J gene TRBJ2-5; possible D gene TRBD2, 5 bases. This CDR3 has 13 residues. Germline V gives CDR1 SEHNR, CDR2 FQNEAQ (reference sequence). The V end was cut by 2 bases, the J end by 5 bases, with 9 bases between. CDR3 sequence reads: CASSLFGEETQYF. The DNA for the CDR3 is TGTGCCAGCAGCTTATTTGGGGAGGAGACCCAGTACTTC.

The chain uses TRBV28 and TRBJ1-3, with TRBD1 matching 10 bases. With V trimmed by 3 bases and J by 13 bases, 3 bases remained unmatched. This CDR3 spans 12 amino acids. The germline gives CDR1 MDHEN, CDR2 SYDVKM. The CDR3, as DNA: TGTGCCAGCAGTTTGTGGGACAGGGGAATATATTTT. Its translation: CASSLWDRGIYF.

The chain carries TRBV11-2 and TRBJ2-3; a possible D gene is TRBD2 (6 bases). There are 15 residues in the CDR3. The V and J ends lost 3 bases and 6 bases respectively, with 16 bases between them. Looked up from germline, CDR1 is SGHAT and CDR2 is FQNNGV. The CDR3 is CASSFSDGAGDTQYF. Here the CDR3 DNA reads TGTGCCAGCAGCTTTAGCGACGGGGCGGGGGATACGCAGTATTTT.

This chain uses TRBV4-1 with TRBJ2-3; 16 bases line up with TRBD2. CDR3 length equals 19 residues. In germline, CDR1 is MGHRA, CDR2 YSYEKL. V lost 4 bases, J lost 3 bases, and 10 bases stayed unmatched. The CDR3 sequence: CASSRGGLAGGLGTDTQYF. CDR3 sequence (DNA): TGCGCCAGCAGCCGAGGGGGACTAGCGGGAGGGCTAGGGACAGATACGCAGTATTTT.

To note about this clone: The same CDR3 is also encoded by other DNA sequences in this sample. The rearrangement uses TRBV6-5 and TRBJ2-7, with D possibly matching TRBD1 (6 bases). CDR3 length: 15 amino acids. In germline, CDR1 is MNHEY, CDR2 SVGAGI. The ends were cut back, 0 bases at V and 3 bases at J, with 12 bases in the middle. The CDR3 DNA reads TGTGCCAGCAGTTACTCGTCCAGGGGAAGCTACGAGCAGTACTTC. This sequence encodes CASSYSSRGSYEQYF.

V gene TRBV2 combines with J gene TRBJ1-2; D perhaps matches TRBD1 (5 bases). Trimming took off 2 bases at V and 0 bases at J, with 13 bases between the two ends. Germline CDR1 reads SNHLY; CDR2 reads FYNNEI. CDR3 length: 16 residues. The CDR3 loop reads CASSEWAGPANYGYTF. CDR3 nucleotides: TGTGCCAGCAGTGAATGGGCAGGGCCGGCTAACTATGGCTACACCTTC.

The chain joins TRBV28 to TRBJ2-2; 8 nucleotides agree with TRBD2. CDR3 size: 15 residues. Germline V gene lookup returns CDR1 MDHEN and CDR2 SYDVKM. V dropped 3 bases and J dropped 12; count of bases not matched to a gene: 12. CDR3: CASSLPAGGPLKLFF. CDR3 DNA: TGTGCCAGCAGTTTGCCGGCGGGAGGTCCCCTGAAGCTGTTTTTT.

This clone was seen a few times. The chain employs TRBV4-2 and TRBJ2-5; 7 bases match TRBD1. Germline CDR1 is LGHNA and CDR2 is YNFKEQ. The V segment lost 4 bases and the J segment 4 bases; nucleotides outside the gene matches: 0. This CDR3 spans 12 amino acids. The CDR3 protein is CASSRTGETQYF. The DNA of the CDR3 is TGTGCCAGCAGCCGGACAGGAGAGACCCAGTACTTC.

This sequence joins TRBV28 and TRBJ1-2, with D perhaps matching TRBD1 (6 bases). CDR1 and CDR2 from the germline V gene are MDHEN and SYDVKM. The CDR3 runs 15 residues. Trimming removed 2 bases from V and 6 bases from J, with 16 bases in between. This CDR3 is CASSLAATYRDGYTF. DNA of the CDR3: TGTGCCAGCAGTTTAGCGGCCACGTACAGGGATGGCTACACCTTC.

The chain carries TRBV7-3 and TRBJ2-3, with TRBD1 matching 8 bases. Germline trimming cut 5 bases from V and 5 bases from J; bases unmatched to any gene: 9. The CDR3 runs to 15 residues. Looked up from germline, CDR1 is SGHTA and CDR2 is FQGTGA. This chain's CDR3 is CASSPSTGAGDTQYF. CDR3 DNA: TGTGCCAGCAGCCCCTCGACAGGGGCGGGAGATACGCAGTATTTT.

The J gene is TRBJ2-1, the V gene TRBV9, with D perhaps TRBD2 (6 bases). Trimming removed 3 bases at V and 9 bases at J, with 16 bases between. CDR1 SGDLS and CDR2 YYNGEE come from the germline V gene. The CDR3 has 14 amino acids. CDR3 protein: CASSETSGSREQFF. The CDR3 nucleotides read TGTGCCAGCAGCGAGACTAGTGGGTCCCGTGAGCAGTTCTTC. Using reference TRBV9 and TRBJ2-1 for the parts outside the CDR3, the full variable domain is DSGVTQTPKHLITATGQRVTLRCSPRSGDLSVYWYQQSLDQGLQFLIQYYNGEERAKGNILERFSAQQFPDLHSELNLSSLELGDSALYFCASSETSGSREQFFGPGTRLTVL.